The 31 T cell receptor beta chains presented below share a single source sample, sequenced in a study of blood T cell repertoires in COVID-19. Data came from immunoSEQ multiplex PCR; TCRdb stores just in-frame clones and leaves some out. Among fewer than 250,000 clones, 80% to 90% were seen once, and the ten largest hold 1.1%. The sequenced material came from peripheral blood. The source of these receptors is a young man with acute or convalescent COVID-19.

DNA for the CDR3: TGTGCCAGCAGTGAAATCAACAGGGTTGGCGCTTTCTTT. This sequence encodes CASSEINRVGAFF. V gene TRBV25-1 combines with J gene TRBJ1-1; weak D call: TRBD1 (6 bases). Trimming removed 2 bases at V and 11 bases at J, with 15 bases between. The CDR3 contains 13 residues. Germline values: CDR1 MGHDK, CDR2 SYGVNS.

The chain carries TRBV27 and TRBJ1-1, with TRBD1 matching 8 bases. The V gene's germline CDR1 is MNHEY and CDR2 SMNVEV (reference sequence). V lost 8 bases to trimming and J lost 2 bases; unmatched junction nucleotides: 7. This CDR3 is 14 amino acids long. In DNA form, the CDR3 reads TGTGCCAGCGCGCTGGGACAGGTCAACACTGAAGCTTTCTTT. This translates into CASALGQVNTEAFF.

The V and J genes are TRBV5-1 and TRBJ2-7, with D possibly being TRBD1 (6 bases). This CDR3 has 15 amino acids. V lost 4 bases and J 2 bases, leaving 16 bases between the germline ends. Per germline, CDR1 SGHRS and CDR2 YFSETQ. The CDR3 DNA sequence: TGCGCCAGCAGCCCAGCGACAGGCGGCACCTACGAGCAGTACTTC. This sequence encodes CASSPATGGTYEQYF.

This chain links TRBV30 with TRBJ1-2, with TRBD1 matching over 12 bases. The germline V gene has CDR1 GTSNPN and CDR2 SVGIG (reference sequence). CDR3 size: 15 residues. Unmatched junction bases numbered 13, after V lost 5 bases and J lost 9 bases. CDR3 protein: CAWGPEPGQGASYTF. The CDR3 DNA is TGTGCCTGGGGGCCCGAACCGGGACAGGGGGCTAGCTACACCTTC. Variable domain in full (rest from reference TRBV30 and TRBJ1-2): SQTIHQWPATLVQPVGSPLSLECTVEGTSNPNLYWYRQAAGRGLQLLFYSVGIGQISSEVPQNLSASRPQDRQFILSSKKLLLSDSGFYLCAWGPEPGQGASYTFGSGTRLTVV.

The rearrangement links TRBV6-6 to TRBJ1-4, with no clear D. Per the germline V gene, CDR1 is MNHNY and CDR2 is SVGAGI (reference sequence). The CDR3 covers 13 residues. Trimming took off 9 bases at V and 8 bases at J, with 16 bases between the two ends. The CDR3 DNA reads TGTGCCAGTTCGTGGCAGTTGTTGGAAAAACTGTTTTTT. This gives the protein CASSWQLLEKLFF.

This clone turned up a few times. This chain links TRBV6-6 with TRBJ2-7; 11 bases map to TRBD2. This CDR3 has 16 amino acids. The germline gives CDR1 MNHNY, CDR2 SVGAGI (reference sequence). The trim removed 4 bases at V and 2 bases at J, leaving 7 bases unmatched. The CDR3 DNA sequence: TGTGCCAGCAGTTTGCCGGGACTAGCGGTCCCCTACGAGCAGTACTTC. Its protein is CASSLPGLAVPYEQYF.

The sample holds one count of this clone. The chain recombines TRBV28 with TRBJ2-7; a possible D gene is TRBD2 (5 bases). Trimming stripped 8 bases from V and 3 bases from J, with 11 bases between. The V gene's germline CDR1 is MDHEN and CDR2 SYDVKM. The CDR3 is 12 residues long. CDR3 residues: CASGSGIYEQYF. The DNA for the CDR3 is TGTGCCAGCGGGAGCGGCATCTACGAGCAGTACTTC.

The chain is built from TRBV3-1 (or the pseudogene TRBV3-2) and TRBJ2-7, with D maybe TRBD2 (5 bases). The CDR3 consists of 13 residues. Trimming removed 4 bases at V and 4 bases at J, with 11 bases between. Germline V CDR1 and CDR2: LGHDT, YNNKEL (reference sequence). DNA of the CDR3: TGTGCCAGCAGCCCCTTCTCGGGGTACGAGCAGTACTTC. Translating it yields CASSPFSGYEQYF.

The chain recombines TRBV19 with TRBJ1-5; 7 bases align to TRBD1. Per the germline V gene, CDR1 is LNHDA and CDR2 is SQIVND (reference sequence). This CDR3 is built from 15 residues. V lost 7 bases, J lost 4 bases, and 10 bases stayed unmatched. The CDR3 sequence is CASTQDRTLNQPQHF. CDR3 bases: TGTGCCAGTACCCAGGACAGGACGTTGAATCAGCCCCAGCATTTT.

The rearrangement uses TRBV30 and TRBJ1-3; D remains unclear. V lost 4 bases and J 1 base, leaving 8 bases between the germline ends. Germline loops: CDR1 GTSNPN, CDR2 SVGIG (reference sequence). This CDR3 contains 13 residues. The CDR3 DNA reads TGTGCCTGGATACAGCCGTCTGGAAACACCATATATTTT. Translated, it gives CAWIQPSGNTIYF.

This sequence joins TRBV3-1 (or the pseudogene TRBV3-2) and TRBJ2-7, with 10 bases that match TRBD2. Per the germline V gene, CDR1 is LGHDT and CDR2 is YNNKEL (reference sequence). The CDR3 totals 14 residues. Germline trimming cut 8 bases from V and 5 bases from J; bases unmatched to any gene: 9. The CDR3 sequence is CASGPLAGRNEQYF. In nucleotides, the CDR3 is TGTGCCAGCGGGCCACTAGCGGGAAGGAACGAGCAGTACTTC.

The chain is built from TRBV18 and TRBJ2-7; possible D gene TRBD2, 5 bases. The CDR3 has 15 residues. V was cut by 5 bases and J by 0 bases, with 14 bases left in between. In germline, CDR1 is KGHSH, CDR2 LQKENI. CDR3 loop: CASSKPGSSSYEQYF. CDR3 coding DNA: TGTGCCAGCTCAAAACCTGGGAGTAGCTCCTACGAGCAGTACTTC.

The chain recombines TRBV5-1 with TRBJ2-1; TRBD2 matches at 11 bases. With 4 bases clipped from V and 0 bases from J, the junction kept 12 bases outside the gene matches. CDR1 and CDR2 (germline): SGHRS, YFSETQ. CDR3 length equals 19 residues. CDR3 residues: CASSQSGTSGASSYNEQFF. The CDR3 nucleotides are TGCGCCAGCAGCCAATCCGGGACTAGCGGAGCCAGCTCCTACAATGAGCAGTTCTTC.

The V gene is TRBV15, the J gene TRBJ1-5, with 7 nucleotides matching TRBD1. The CDR3 extends over 17 amino acids. Germline assignment: CDR1 LNHNV and CDR2 YYDKDF (reference sequence). V shed 3 bases, J shed 1 base, and the junction held 9 bases outside the gene matches. CDR3 amino acids: CATSSLQGRKSNQPQHF. CDR3 nucleotides: TGTGCCACCAGCAGTTTACAGGGGCGCAAGAGCAATCAGCCCCAGCATTTT.

The J gene is TRBJ1-1, the V gene TRBV6-6; D is perhaps TRBD1 (6 bases). The CDR3 totals 13 residues. V was shortened by 5 bases and J by 4 bases, with 11 bases between the two germline ends. Germline lookup yields CDR1 MNHNY and CDR2 SVGAGI (reference sequence). Here the CDR3 reads CASSRQETTEAFF. In DNA, the CDR3 is TGTGCCAGCAGTCGACAGGAAACCACTGAAGCTTTCTTT.

The rearrangement joins TRBV6-6 to TRBJ2-3; weak D call: TRBD1 (5 bases). The CDR3 has 14 residues. CDR1 and CDR2 from the germline V gene are MNHNY and SVGAGI (reference sequence). V shed 2 bases and J shed 5 bases, with 11 bases lying between them. The CDR3 loop reads CASSYQGQGDTQYF. The CDR3 DNA reads as TGTGCCAGCAGTTACCAGGGCCAGGGAGATACGCAGTATTTT.

The chain has TRBV7-8 and TRBJ1-6; TRBD1 matches at 7 bases. This CDR3 is built from 15 residues. Germline V CDR1 and CDR2: SGHVS, FQNEAQ. V was pared by 4 bases and J by 10 bases, with 10 bases of the junction left unmatched. This chain's CDR3 is CASSSWTVRGSPLHF. For the CDR3, the DNA is TGTGCCAGCAGCTCTTGGACGGTCAGGGGGTCACCCCTCCACTTT.

The rearrangement uses TRBV7-6 and TRBJ2-7; perhaps TRBD2 as D (5 bases). The V end was cut by 2 bases, the J end by 2 bases, with 13 bases between. The CDR3 is 15 amino acids. Per the germline V gene, CDR1 is SGHVS and CDR2 is FNYEAQ. DNA of the CDR3: TGTGCCAGCAGCTTAACCGGTAGCGACGCCTACGAGCAGTACTTC. The encoded protein is CASSLTGSDAYEQYF.

This chain uses TRBV5-1 with TRBJ1-2; perhaps TRBD1 as D (6 bases). Trimming took off 4 bases at V and 4 bases at J, with 20 bases between the two ends. From germline, CDR1 is SGHRS and CDR2 YFSETQ. This CDR3 has 16 amino acids. The CDR3 nucleotides are TGCGCCAGCAGCCCCGGCGGGGGGCGCGAGGGCTATGGCTACACCTTC. As protein: CASSPGGGREGYGYTF.

The genes are TRBV19 and TRBJ2-1; 7 positions match TRBD1. V was pared by 2 bases and J by 4 bases, with 11 bases of the junction left unmatched. This CDR3 is built from 17 residues. Germline CDR1 LNHDA, CDR2 SQIVND (reference sequence). CDR3 sequence reads: CASSIFPGTDLYNEQFF. Here the CDR3 DNA reads TGTGCCAGTAGTATATTCCCCGGGACAGACCTGTACAATGAGCAGTTCTTC.

The chain is built from TRBV7-3 and TRBJ2-2, with 12 bases lining up with TRBD2. V dropped 3 bases and J dropped 7; count of bases not matched to a gene: 9. The CDR3 covers 17 residues. Germline V gene lookup returns CDR1 SGHTA and CDR2 FQGTGA. The CDR3 spells CASSFANLAGGVGELFF. CDR3 nucleotide sequence: TGTGCCAGCAGCTTTGCCAATCTAGCGGGAGGGGTCGGGGAGCTGTTTTTT.

This clone was seen a handful of times. The chain links TRBV3-1 (or the pseudogene TRBV3-2) to TRBJ1-1; 10 bases are shared with TRBD1. Losses at the gene ends were 6 bases for V and 4 bases for J; bases not matched to a gene: 8. There are 15 residues in the CDR3. Per the germline V gene, CDR1 is LGHDT and CDR2 is YNNKEL (reference sequence). The CDR3 bases are TGTGCCAGCAGTACGGGACAGGGGTATACCACTGAAGCTTTCTTT. This gives the protein CASSTGQGYTTEAFF.

The gene calls are TRBV11-1 and TRBJ2-2; D is uncertain. The CDR3 is 15 amino acids. V was cut by 1 base and J by 4 bases, with 10 bases left in between. Looked up from germline, CDR1 is SGHAT and CDR2 is FQDESV (reference sequence). The CDR3 is CASSLVVSGTGELFF. In DNA form, the CDR3 reads TGTGCCAGCAGCTTAGTGGTCTCAGGCACCGGGGAGCTGTTTTTT.

The chain employs TRBV6-6 and TRBJ1-1; no clear D gene. This CDR3 comprises 12 residues. V was cut by 6 bases and J by 3 bases, with 8 bases left in between. CDR1 and CDR2 from the germline V gene are MNHNY and SVGAGI (reference sequence). CDR3 protein: CASRASDTEAFF. The CDR3 DNA sequence: TGTGCCAGCAGAGCATCGGACACTGAAGCTTTCTTT.

The chain joins TRBV30 to TRBJ2-2, with a possible D match to TRBD2 (5 bases). Trimming shortened V by 5 bases and J by 7 bases, and 14 bases separated the two germline ends. The CDR3 runs to 13 residues. In germline, CDR1 is GTSNPN, CDR2 SVGIG (reference sequence). CDR3 amino acids: CAWASIGGGELFF. The CDR3, as DNA: TGTGCCTGGGCCTCTATAGGAGGCGGGGAGCTGTTTTTT.

V and J are TRBV5-8 and TRBJ2-1, with 11 bases aligning to TRBD2. The J segment lost 7 bases and the V segment lost 4 bases, leaving 7 bases of the junction unmatched. This CDR3 is 15 amino acids long. In germline, CDR1 is SGHTS, CDR2 YDEGEE. The CDR3 region has the DNA TGTGCCAGCAGCCCAGAGGGACTAGCGGCAAATGAGCAGTTCTTC. As protein: CASSPEGLAANEQFF.

This rearrangement joins TRBV4-1 to TRBJ2-7, with a possible D match to TRBD1 (6 bases). This CDR3 spans 16 amino acids. Between the trimmed V and J ends, which lost 0 bases and 3 bases, there was a span of 15 bases. The V gene's germline CDR1 is MGHRA and CDR2 YSYEKL. This chain's CDR3 is CASSQDAGTQYYEQYF. As DNA, the CDR3 is TGCGCCAGCAGCCAAGATGCCGGGACACAATACTACGAGCAGTACTTC.

The CDR3 DNA reads as TGTGCCAGCAGCCTCACTCAGGGGCATGAGCAGTTCTTC. Encoded protein: CASSLTQGHEQFF. The chain employs TRBV7-3 and TRBJ2-1, with D perhaps matching TRBD1 (6 bases). The V end lost 5 bases, the J end lost 8 bases, and 13 bases lay between the germline ends. Germline lookup yields CDR1 SGHTA and CDR2 FQGTGA. The CDR3 runs 13 residues.

V is TRBV6-5 and J is TRBJ2-7, with a tentative D call TRBD1 (6 bases). Trimming removed 6 bases at V and 9 bases at J, with 18 bases between. The CDR3 contains 13 residues. Germline lookup yields CDR1 MNHEY and CDR2 SVGAGI. CDR3 protein: CASSDSGIGGQYF. In DNA, the CDR3 is TGTGCCAGCAGCGATTCAGGCATAGGGGGGCAGTACTTC.

The chain couples TRBV7-3 to TRBJ2-1, with 7 bases aligning to TRBD2. Germline lookup yields CDR1 SGHTA and CDR2 FQGTGA. J was trimmed by 3 bases and V by 0 bases; bases with no gene match: 5. This CDR3 is built from 16 residues. The CDR3: CASSLTLTGGYNEQFF. In DNA, the CDR3 is TGTGCCAGCAGCTTAACGTTGACGGGGGGCTACAATGAGCAGTTCTTC. The entire variable domain, with the rest obtained from reference TRBV7-3 and TRBJ2-1, is as follows: GAGVSQTPSNKVTEKGKYVELRCDPISGHTALYWYRQSLGQGPEFLIYFQGTGAADDSGLPNDRFFAVRPEGSVSTLKIQRTERGDSAVYLCASSLTLTGGYNEQFFGPGTRLTVL.

The CDR3 coding sequence is TGTGCCAGCTCACCAAGGGACAGGGCCGGCGGGGAGCTGTTTTTT. It is translated as CASSPRDRAGGELFF. The chain employs TRBV18 and TRBJ2-2; 9 bases fit TRBD1. This CDR3 is built from 15 residues. CDR1 KGHSH and CDR2 LQKENI come from the germline V gene. Trimming cost V 2 bases and J 7 bases; bases outside gene matches: 5.